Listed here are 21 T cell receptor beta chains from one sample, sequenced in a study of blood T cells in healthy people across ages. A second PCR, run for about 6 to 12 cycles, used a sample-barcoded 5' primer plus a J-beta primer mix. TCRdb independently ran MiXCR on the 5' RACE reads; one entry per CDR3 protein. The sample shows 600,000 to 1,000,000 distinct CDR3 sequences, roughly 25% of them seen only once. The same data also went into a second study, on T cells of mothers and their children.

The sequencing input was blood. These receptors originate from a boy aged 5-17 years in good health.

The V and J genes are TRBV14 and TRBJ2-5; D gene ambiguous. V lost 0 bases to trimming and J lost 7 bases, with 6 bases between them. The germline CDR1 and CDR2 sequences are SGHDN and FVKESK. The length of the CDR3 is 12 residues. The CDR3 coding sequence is TGTGCCAGCAGCCAAGAGAGTGTGACCCAGTACTTC. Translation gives CASSQESVTQYF. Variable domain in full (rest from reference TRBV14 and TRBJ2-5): EAGVTQFPSHSVIEKGQTVTLRCDPISGHDNLYWYRRVMGKEIKFLLHFVKESKQDESGMPNNRFLAERTGGTYSTLKVQPAELEDSGVYFCASSQESVTQYFGPGTRLLVL.

CDR3 amino acids: CASSVGEGRAKNIQYF. The DNA of the CDR3 is TGTGCCAGCAGCGTAGGGGAGGGTCGAGCCAAAAACATTCAGTACTTC. The chain links TRBV9 to TRBJ2-4; 7 bases agree with TRBD2. CDR1 is SGDLS and CDR2 is YYNGEE in the germline V gene. The CDR3 is 16 amino acids. The V and J ends lost 0 bases and 0 bases, in that order; junction bases with no gene match: 3.

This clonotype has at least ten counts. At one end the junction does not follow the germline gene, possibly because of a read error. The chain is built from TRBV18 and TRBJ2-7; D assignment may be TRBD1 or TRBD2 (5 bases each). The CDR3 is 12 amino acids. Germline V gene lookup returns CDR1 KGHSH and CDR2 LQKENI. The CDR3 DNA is TGCGCCAGCAGCCCTGGGGGTCACGAGCAGTACTTC. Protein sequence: CASSPGGHEQYF. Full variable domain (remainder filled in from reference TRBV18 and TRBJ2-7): NAGVMQNPRHLVRRRGQEARLRCSPMKGHSHVYWYRQLPEEGLKFMVYLQKENIIDESGMPKERFSAEFPKEGPSILRIQQVVRGDSAAYFCASSPGGHEQYFGPGTRLTVT.

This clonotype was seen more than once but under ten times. The chain's CDR3 is CASSQDMGGGEPADTQYF. CDR3 coding DNA: TGCGCCAGCAGCCAAGATATGGGAGGCGGGGAGCCGGCAGATACGCAGTATTTT. The J gene is TRBJ2-3, the V gene TRBV4-1, with D possibly being TRBD2 (6 bases). This CDR3 has 18 residues. Germline CDR1 and CDR2: MGHRA and YSYEKL. V was shortened by 0 bases and J by 4 bases, with 20 bases between the two germline ends.

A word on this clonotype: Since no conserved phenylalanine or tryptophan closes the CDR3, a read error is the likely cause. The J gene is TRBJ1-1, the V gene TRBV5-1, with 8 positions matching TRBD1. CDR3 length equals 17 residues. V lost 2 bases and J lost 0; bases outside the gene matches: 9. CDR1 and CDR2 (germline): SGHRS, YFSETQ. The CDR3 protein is CASSLTAGGLMNTEAFL. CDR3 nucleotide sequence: TGCGCCAGCAGCTTAACCGCAGGGGGCCTCATGAACACTGAAGCTTTCCTT.

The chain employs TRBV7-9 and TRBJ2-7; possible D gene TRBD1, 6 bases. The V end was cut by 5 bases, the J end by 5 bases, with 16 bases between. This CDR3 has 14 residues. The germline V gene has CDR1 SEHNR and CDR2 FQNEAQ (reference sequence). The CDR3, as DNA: TGTGCCAGCAGCGGTACAGGGAATGGGAACGAGCAGTACTTC. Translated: CASSGTGNGNEQYF. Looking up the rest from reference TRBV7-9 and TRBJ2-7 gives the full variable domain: DTGVSQNPRHKITKRGQNVTFRCDPISEHNRLYWYRQTLGQGPEFLTYFQNEAQLEKSRLLSDRFSAERPKGSFSTLEIQRTEQGDSAMYLCASSGTGNGNEQYFGPGTRLTVT.

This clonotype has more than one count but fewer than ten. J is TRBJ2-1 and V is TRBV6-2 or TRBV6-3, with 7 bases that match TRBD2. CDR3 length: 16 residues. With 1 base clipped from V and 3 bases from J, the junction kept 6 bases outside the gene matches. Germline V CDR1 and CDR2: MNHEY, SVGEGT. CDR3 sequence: CASSYWGGSGYNEQFF. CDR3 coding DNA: TGTGCCAGCAGTTACTGGGGCGGGAGTGGCTACAATGAGCAGTTCTTC.

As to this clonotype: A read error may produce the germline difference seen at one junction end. The CDR3 loop is CSARLPGATNRPQHF. The DNA of the CDR3 is TGCAGTGCTAGATTGCCGGGAGCTACCAATCGGCCCCAGCATTTT. V usage is TRBV20-1 and J usage is TRBJ1-5; D not certain. CDR1 is DFQATT, CDR2 SNEGSKA, per germline (reference sequence). The CDR3 length is 15 residues.

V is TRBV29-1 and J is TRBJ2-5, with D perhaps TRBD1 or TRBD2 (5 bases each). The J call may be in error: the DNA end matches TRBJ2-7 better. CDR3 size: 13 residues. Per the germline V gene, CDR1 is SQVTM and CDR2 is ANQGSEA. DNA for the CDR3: TGCAGCGTTGAACTGGGGGACCTCTACGAGCAGTACTTC. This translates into CSVELGDLYEQYF.

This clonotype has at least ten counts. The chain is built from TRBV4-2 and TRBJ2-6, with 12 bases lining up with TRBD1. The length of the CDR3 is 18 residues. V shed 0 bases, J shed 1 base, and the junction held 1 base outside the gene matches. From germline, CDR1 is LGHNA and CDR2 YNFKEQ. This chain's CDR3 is CASSQEGQGASGANVLTF. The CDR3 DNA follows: TGTGCCAGCAGCCAAGAGGGACAGGGGGCTTCTGGGGCCAACGTCCTGACTTTC.

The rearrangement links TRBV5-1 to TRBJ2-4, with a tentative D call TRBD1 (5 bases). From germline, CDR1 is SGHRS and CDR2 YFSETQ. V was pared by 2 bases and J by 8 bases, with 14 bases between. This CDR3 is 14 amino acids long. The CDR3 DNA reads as TGCGCCAGCAGCTTCGAAAGGGGCAGTGACATTCAGTACTTC. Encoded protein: CASSFERGSDIQYF.

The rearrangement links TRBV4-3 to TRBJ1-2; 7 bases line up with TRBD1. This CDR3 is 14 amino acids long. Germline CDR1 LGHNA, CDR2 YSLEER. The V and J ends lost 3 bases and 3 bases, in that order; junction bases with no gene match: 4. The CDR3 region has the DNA TGCGCCAGCAGCCAGGGTGGGACAGACTATGGCTACACCTTC. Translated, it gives CASSQGGTDYGYTF.

In DNA form, the CDR3 reads TGCGCCAGCAGCCAAGGAATAGGCATCTCCACAGATACGCAGTATTTT. It specifies CASSQGIGISTDTQYF. The V gene is TRBV4-3, the J gene TRBJ2-3; no definite D call. V was cut by 1 base and J by 2 bases, with 13 bases left in between. The CDR3 covers 16 residues. In germline, CDR1 is LGHNA, CDR2 YSLEER.

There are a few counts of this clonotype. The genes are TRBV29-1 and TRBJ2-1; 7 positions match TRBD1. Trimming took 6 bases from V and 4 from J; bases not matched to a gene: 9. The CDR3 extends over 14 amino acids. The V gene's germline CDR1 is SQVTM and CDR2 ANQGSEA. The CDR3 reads CSVESGQRYNEQFF. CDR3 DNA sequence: TGCAGCGTCGAATCGGGACAGAGGTACAATGAGCAGTTCTTC.

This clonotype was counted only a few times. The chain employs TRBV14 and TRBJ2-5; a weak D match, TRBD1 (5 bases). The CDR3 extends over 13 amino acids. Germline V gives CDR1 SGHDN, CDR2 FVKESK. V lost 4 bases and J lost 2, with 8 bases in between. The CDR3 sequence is CASSPGWQETQYF. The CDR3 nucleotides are TGTGCCAGCAGCCCAGGGTGGCAAGAGACCCAGTACTTC.

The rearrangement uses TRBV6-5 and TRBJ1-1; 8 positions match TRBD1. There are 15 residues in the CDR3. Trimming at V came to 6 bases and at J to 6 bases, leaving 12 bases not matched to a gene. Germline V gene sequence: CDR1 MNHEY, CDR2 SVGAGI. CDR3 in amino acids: CASSRTGGLRPEAFF. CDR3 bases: TGTGCCAGCAGCCGAACAGGGGGGCTGCGTCCTGAAGCTTTCTTT.

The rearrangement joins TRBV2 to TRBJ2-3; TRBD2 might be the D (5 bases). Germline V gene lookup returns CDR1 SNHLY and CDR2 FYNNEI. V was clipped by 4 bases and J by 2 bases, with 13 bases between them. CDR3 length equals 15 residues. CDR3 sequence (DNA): TGTGCCAGCAGTGTCACTTCGGGATACACAGATACGCAGTATTTT. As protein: CASSVTSGYTDTQYF.

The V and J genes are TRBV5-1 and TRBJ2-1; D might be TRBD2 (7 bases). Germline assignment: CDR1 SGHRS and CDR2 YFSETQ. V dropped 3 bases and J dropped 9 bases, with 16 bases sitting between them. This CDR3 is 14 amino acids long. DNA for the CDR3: TGCGCCAGCAGCTGGGGGCAGGGAGGGGTTGAGCAGTTCTTC. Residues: CASSWGQGGVEQFF. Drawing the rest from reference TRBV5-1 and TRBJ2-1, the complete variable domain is KAGVTQTPRYLIKTRGQQVTLSCSPISGHRSVSWYQQTPGQGLQFLFEYFSETQRNKGNFPGRFSGRQFSNSRSEMNVSTLELGDSALYLCASSWGQGGVEQFFGPGTRLTVL.

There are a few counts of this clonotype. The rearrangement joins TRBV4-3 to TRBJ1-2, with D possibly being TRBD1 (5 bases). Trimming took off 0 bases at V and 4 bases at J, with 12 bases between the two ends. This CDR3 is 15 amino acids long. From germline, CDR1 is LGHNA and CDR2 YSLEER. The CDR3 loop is CASSQDFQGGYGYTF. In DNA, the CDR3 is TGCGCCAGCAGCCAAGATTTCCAGGGAGGCTATGGCTACACCTTC.

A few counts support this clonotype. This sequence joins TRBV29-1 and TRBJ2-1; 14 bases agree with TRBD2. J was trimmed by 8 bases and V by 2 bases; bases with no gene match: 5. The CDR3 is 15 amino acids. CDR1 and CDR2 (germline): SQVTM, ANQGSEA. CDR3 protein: CSVERGLAGAHEQFF. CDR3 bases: TGCAGCGTTGAACGGGGACTAGCGGGAGCCCATGAGCAGTTCTTC.

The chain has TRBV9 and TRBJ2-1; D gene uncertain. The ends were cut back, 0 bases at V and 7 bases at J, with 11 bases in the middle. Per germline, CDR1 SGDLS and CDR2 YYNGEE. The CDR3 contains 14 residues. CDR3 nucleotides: TGTGCCAGCAGCGTAGACCCAAACGGGAATGAGCAGTTCTTC. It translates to CASSVDPNGNEQFF.